The text below deals with one T cell receptor beta chain. This sample was included in a study of blood T cell repertoires in COVID-19. CDR3 length: 17 amino acids. In germline, CDR1 is DFQATT, CDR2 SNEGSKA (reference sequence). The V segment lost 3 bases and the J segment 0 bases; nucleotides outside the gene matches: 10. TCRdb's table, derived via immunoSEQ multiplex PCR, lists solely in-frame clones and lacks some. The top ten hold about 4% of the sample, which has 210,000 or so clones, 80% to 90% seen once. This rearrangement joins TRBV20-1 to TRBJ2-7, with TRBD2 identical over 11 bases. What was sequenced was PBMCs or T cells enriched from blood (not recorded which). This sequence was found in a woman aged 25 to 39 who had been exposed to COVID-19. CDR3 in amino acids: CSASSLLAGVSSYEQYF. CDR3 DNA sequence: TGCAGTGCTAGTAGCCTACTAGCGGGAGTTAGCTCCTACGAGCAGTACTTC.